This T cell receptor (beta chain) came from a study of T cell responses to AZD1222 COVID-19 vaccine. Study information: Recipients boosted at about 4 weeks or about 12 weeks are pooled.

Regarding this clone: Its antigen is still unknown.

Study-wide results and limits: Donors skewed white British and female; clonal diversity was possibly underestimated. Spike-specific TCR breadth and depth were elevated following two AZD1222 doses.

Method: immunoSEQ multiplex PCR; TCRdb's copy keeps in-frame clones and lacks some. The data hold under 150,000 clones, with 85% to 95% observed a single time. The CDR3 sequence is 13 residues long. Per the germline V gene, CDR1 is SGHRS and CDR2 is YFSETQ. Trimming removed 0 bases at V and 9 bases at J, with 12 bases between. The receptor's source is an adult in good health. This specimen was peripheral blood, taken on day 0 of AZD1222 vaccination. The V gene is TRBV5-1, the J gene TRBJ2-5; the D is unclear. CDR3 DNA: TGCGCCAGCAGCTTGGCCGGAACAACGGCCCAGTACTTC. Translation gives CASSLAGTTAQYF.